These 30 T cell receptor beta chains were all obtained from the same sample, sequenced in a study of blood T cell repertoires in COVID-19 (dated by TCRdb to the early 2020s). The library was produced with the immunoSEQ multiplex PCR assay. TCRdb carries this immuneACCESS record with in-frame sequences only. Its versions omit some clonotypes, under half of them owing to an unresolved V gene in the studies checked, with the rest unexplained. This sample comprises around 230,000 clones, about 79% of them detected only once. The top ten clonotypes cover over 7.5% of the sample. Sample: peripheral blood. The receptors come from a woman older than 75 with acute or convalescent COVID-19.

The chain recombines TRBV5-1 with TRBJ2-5, with 11 nucleotides matching TRBD1. J was trimmed by 1 base and V by 6 bases; bases with no gene match: 8. Germline CDR1 SGHRS, CDR2 YFSETQ. The CDR3 is made up of 16 amino acids. This chain's CDR3 is CASKIPGQGVQETQYF. CDR3 nucleotides: TGCGCCAGCAAGATACCGGGACAGGGGGTCCAAGAGACCCAGTACTTC.

This chain uses TRBV28 with TRBJ1-5, with no clear D. The CDR3 loop spans 12 amino acids. The germline gives CDR1 MDHEN, CDR2 SYDVKM. V lost 11 bases, J lost 4 bases, and 12 bases lay in between. CDR3 amino acids: CAATLSNQPQHF. The CDR3 region has the DNA TGTGCCGCCACATTAAGTAATCAGCCCCAGCATTTT.

The rearrangement joins TRBV27 to TRBJ1-1; D ambiguous. Deletions cut 4 bases from V and 3 bases from J, with 15 bases between. The CDR3 is 15 amino acids. From germline, CDR1 is MNHEY and CDR2 SMNVEV (reference sequence). DNA of the CDR3: TGTGCCAGCAGTTACTCGAGGGTGGCGGACACTGAAGCTTTCTTT. Its protein is CASSYSRVADTEAFF.

This clone has only one observation. The rearrangement links TRBV5-6 to TRBJ2-1; a possible D gene is TRBD2 (7 bases). This CDR3 contains 15 residues. Germline loops: CDR1 SGHDT, CDR2 YYEEEE. Trimming took off 1 base at V and 2 bases at J, with 10 bases between the two ends. The DNA for the CDR3 is TGTGCCAGCAGCTTGAGGGGGGGCCCCTACAATGAGCAGTTCTTC. This translates into CASSLRGGPYNEQFF.

The rearrangement uses TRBV5-1 and TRBJ2-1; 10 positions agree with TRBD1. Germline trimming cut 0 bases from V and 7 bases from J; bases unmatched to any gene: 13. The CDR3 spans 18 residues. Germline V gives CDR1 SGHRS, CDR2 YFSETQ. The CDR3 DNA reads TGCGCCAGCAGCTTGGTTCGCGCCGGGACAGGGGTAGGAAATGAGCAGTTCTTC. It encodes CASSLVRAGTGVGNEQFF.

This chain joins TRBV6-5 and TRBJ2-1; 10 bases agree with TRBD2. Germline lookup yields CDR1 MNHEY and CDR2 SVGAGI. V lost 6 bases and J lost 7; bases outside the gene matches: 9. The length of the CDR3 is 15 residues. The CDR3 DNA is TGTGCCAGCAGCCCGGGACTAGCGTACCGGAATGAGCAGTTCTTC. Translating gives CASSPGLAYRNEQFF.

This chain uses TRBV9 with TRBJ1-1; TRBD1 aligns across 8 bases. Germline trimming cut 3 bases from V and 2 bases from J; bases unmatched to any gene: 6. This CDR3 region has 15 residues. Germline V CDR1 and CDR2: SGDLS, YYNGEE. Here the CDR3 DNA reads TGTGCCAGCAGCGCCTCCGGGACAGGCAACACTGAAGCTTTCTTT. Its translation is CASSASGTGNTEAFF.

The chain joins TRBV7-2 to TRBJ1-6, with D possibly TRBD1 on 5 matching bases. V was trimmed by 6 bases and J by 7 bases, leaving 13 bases between them. The germline V gene encodes CDR1 SGHTA and CDR2 FQGNSA. The CDR3 spans 14 residues. The CDR3 spells CASRAGRQNSPLHF. CDR3 in DNA: TGTGCCAGCAGAGCGGGCAGACAGAATTCACCCCTCCACTTT. Full variable domain (outside the CDR3, taken from reference TRBV7-2 and TRBJ1-6): GAGVSQSPSNKVTEKGKDVELRCDPISGHTALYWYRQSLGQGLEFLIYFQGNSAPDKSGLPSDRFSAERTGGSVSTLTIQRTQQEDSAVYLCASRAGRQNSPLHFGNGTRLTVT.

The rearrangement links TRBV7-2 to TRBJ1-3; D gene uncertain. There are 14 residues in the CDR3. The germline V gene has CDR1 SGHTA and CDR2 FQGNSA. V was clipped by 7 bases and J by 0 bases, with 10 bases between them. CDR3 sequence reads: CASTLISSGNTIYF. The CDR3 DNA reads TGTGCCAGCACCTTGATCAGCTCTGGAAACACCATATATTTT.

This sequence joins TRBV2 and TRBJ1-2, with D unclear. This CDR3 comprises 15 residues. Trimming removed 2 bases at V and 1 base at J, with 11 bases between. CDR1 SNHLY and CDR2 FYNNEI come from the germline V gene. As DNA, the CDR3 is TGTGCCAGCAGTGAACTTTCCGGTTTTAACTATGGCTACACCTTC. Protein product: CASSELSGFNYGYTF.

The rearrangement uses TRBV10-3 and TRBJ2-3; D may be TRBD2 (5 bases). The CDR3 has 14 amino acids. V shed 9 bases and J shed 2 bases, with 15 bases lying between them. Germline V gene data show CDR1 as ENHRY and CDR2 as SYGVKD. The CDR3 protein is CAIQSRSDTDTQYF. The CDR3, as DNA: TGTGCCATTCAGTCCCGTAGCGACACAGATACGCAGTATTTT.

The chain joins TRBV6-6 to TRBJ1-1; possibly TRBD1 for D (6 bases). V lost 0 bases and J 6 bases, leaving 17 bases between the germline ends. Germline values: CDR1 MNHNY, CDR2 SVGAGI (reference sequence). This CDR3 has 16 residues. The chain's CDR3 is CASSYSYKGVGPEAFF. In DNA, the CDR3 is TGTGCCAGCAGTTACTCGTACAAGGGGGTTGGCCCTGAAGCTTTCTTT.

The rearrangement links TRBV27 to TRBJ1-2; 11 bases align to TRBD1. After removal of 3 bases from V and 4 bases from J, the junction contained 7 bases not matched to a gene. CDR3 length: 16 residues. From germline, CDR1 is MNHEY and CDR2 SMNVEV (reference sequence). DNA of the CDR3: TGTGCCAGCAGTTTGGCCGGACAGGGGGCAATCTATGGCTACACCTTC. Translated, it gives CASSLAGQGAIYGYTF.

The chain links TRBV6-5 to TRBJ1-1; 8 bases agree with TRBD1. The CDR3 is 12 amino acids. V dropped 6 bases and J dropped 5; count of bases not matched to a gene: 2. Germline lookup yields CDR1 MNHEY and CDR2 SVGAGI. The CDR3 DNA sequence: TGTGCCAGCAGCAGGGGGCGGACTGAAGCTTTCTTT. Its protein is CASSRGRTEAFF.

The chain carries TRBV3-1 (or the pseudogene TRBV3-2) and TRBJ2-3, with TRBD2 matching over 10 bases. The germline gives CDR1 LGHDT, CDR2 YNNKEL (reference sequence). CDR3 length: 17 amino acids. The V segment lost 1 base and the J segment 4 bases; nucleotides outside the gene matches: 8. The CDR3 loop is CASSQASGGPPADTQYF. CDR3 nucleotide sequence: TGTGCCAGCAGCCAAGCTAGCGGGGGCCCCCCAGCAGATACGCAGTATTTT.

This clone was observed many times. Other DNA variants within this sample encode the same CDR3. This chain joins TRBV9 and TRBJ2-1; D uncertain. Germline-derived CDR1 and CDR2 are SGDLS and YYNGEE. The length of the CDR3 is 15 residues. The V and J ends lost 0 bases and 0 bases respectively, with 7 bases between them. The chain's CDR3 is CASSVGLSSYNEQFF. The CDR3 nucleotides read TGTGCCAGCAGCGTAGGACTGAGCTCCTACAATGAGCAGTTCTTC.

This clone appeared many times. The chain carries TRBV5-4 and TRBJ1-2; the match to TRBD1 covers 11 bases. Germline V gives CDR1 SGHNT, CDR2 YYREEE (reference sequence). This CDR3 contains 15 residues. V was pared by 4 bases and J by 8 bases, with 10 bases of the junction left unmatched. The CDR3 coding sequence is TGTGCCAGCAGCCCGATGGGACAGGGGGACCAAGGCTACACCTTC. Amino acids: CASSPMGQGDQGYTF.

This clone appeared a few times. The V call is TRBV19, the J call TRBJ1-5; D possibly corresponds to TRBD1 (5 bases). The CDR3 is 16 residues long. V was cut by 7 bases and J by 3 bases, with 19 bases left in between. The germline CDR1 and CDR2 sequences are LNHDA and SQIVND (reference sequence). CDR3 in DNA: TGTGCCAGTACCGACAGTCTGGGAGGGGCCAATCAGCCCCAGCATTTT. Translating gives CASTDSLGGANQPQHF.

The genes are TRBV7-9 and TRBJ2-5, with 9 bases fitting TRBD1. This CDR3 is built from 15 residues. With V trimmed by 5 bases and J by 4 bases, 8 bases remained unmatched. CDR1 and CDR2 (germline): SEHNR, FQNEAQ (reference sequence). CDR3 nucleotides: TGTGCCAGCAGCACAGGACAGGGGCGAGGAGAGACCCAGTACTTC. This gives the protein CASSTGQGRGETQYF.

The J gene is TRBJ1-5, the V gene TRBV12-3 or TRBV12-4; 7 nucleotides line up with TRBD1. Trimming at V came to 6 bases and at J to 7 bases, leaving 6 bases not matched to a gene. This CDR3 has 13 residues. The CDR3 bases are TGTGCCAGCAGGAGGGGGCAGGGACAGCCCCAGCATTTT. It yields the protein CASRRGQGQPQHF.

This chain links TRBV7-8 with TRBJ2-7, with TRBD1 matching over 7 bases. The CDR3 is 14 residues long. Per germline, CDR1 SGHVS and CDR2 FQNEAQ. Losses at the gene ends were 5 bases for V and 2 bases for J; bases not matched to a gene: 6. The CDR3 region has the DNA TGTGCCAGCAGCCGACGACAGGGAACCTACGAGCAGTACTTC. Its translation is CASSRRQGTYEQYF. Drawing the rest from reference TRBV7-8 and TRBJ2-7, the complete variable domain is GAGVSQSPRYKVAKRGQDVALRCDPISGHVSLFWYQQALGQGPEFLTYFQNEAQLDKSGLPSDRFFAERPEGSVSTLKIQRTQQEDSAVYLCASSRRQGTYEQYFGPGTRLTVT.

This clone was observed a handful of times. The rearrangement joins TRBV2 to TRBJ1-6; 7 nucleotides match TRBD1. Germline V gene sequence: CDR1 SNHLY, CDR2 FYNNEI. This CDR3 is built from 14 residues. After removal of 6 bases from V and 7 bases from J, the junction contained 6 bases not matched to a gene. The DNA for the CDR3 is TGTGCCAGCAGGGCGACAGGGCCCAATTCACCCCTCCACTTT. It yields the protein CASRATGPNSPLHF.

To note about this clone: The sample holds other DNA sequences that translate to the same CDR3. The chain combines TRBV2 with TRBJ1-5, with 7 bases that match TRBD1. V lost 4 bases to trimming and J lost 1 base; unmatched junction nucleotides: 1. This CDR3 is built from 14 residues. The germline V gene has CDR1 SNHLY and CDR2 FYNNEI. This CDR3 reads CASSGQGSNQPQHF. Here the CDR3 DNA reads TGTGCCAGCAGTGGACAGGGAAGCAATCAGCCCCAGCATTTT.

This sequence joins TRBV5-5 and TRBJ1-3; a weak D match, TRBD1 (5 bases). The CDR3 runs 15 residues. Germline V lookup: CDR1 SGHKS, CDR2 YYEKEE (reference sequence). V was pared by 6 bases and J by 4 bases, with 17 bases between. CDR3 region: CASTLGPGSGNTIYF. The CDR3 coding sequence is TGTGCCAGCACCCTAGGGCCAGGGTCCGGAAACACCATATATTTT.

The chain is built from TRBV7-2 and TRBJ1-6; TRBD1 matches at 9 bases. The CDR3 sequence is 19 residues long. CDR1 and CDR2 from the germline V gene are SGHTA and FQGNSA. V shed 3 bases, J shed 0 bases, and the junction held 9 bases outside the gene matches. For the CDR3, the DNA is TGTGCCAGCAGCTTCCCCCGACAGGGGGTGAGCTCCTATAATTCACCCCTCCACTTT. It is translated as CASSFPRQGVSSYNSPLHF.

Regarding this clone: The same CDR3 arises from other DNA sequences in this sample as well. This chain uses TRBV5-1 with TRBJ1-3, with TRBD1 as a possible D gene (6 bases). The V and J ends lost 2 bases and 0 bases respectively, with 6 bases between them. This CDR3 contains 14 residues. The germline gives CDR1 SGHRS, CDR2 YFSETQ. The CDR3 protein is CASSLQGSGNTIYF. In nucleotides, the CDR3 is TGCGCCAGCAGCTTACAGGGCTCTGGAAACACCATATATTTT. The variable domain in full, completed from reference TRBV5-1 and TRBJ1-3, reads KAGVTQTPRYLIKTRGQQVTLSCSPISGHRSVSWYQQTPGQGLQFLFEYFSETQRNKGNFPGRFSGRQFSNSRSEMNVSTLELGDSALYLCASSLQGSGNTIYFGEGSWLTVV.

CDR3 nucleotides: TGTGCCAGCAGCGTAAAACAGGGGGCAAATACGCAGTATTTT. It translates to CASSVKQGANTQYF. The V and J genes are TRBV9 and TRBJ2-3; 9 bases map to TRBD1. Per the germline V gene, CDR1 is SGDLS and CDR2 is YYNGEE. The CDR3 loop spans 14 amino acids. With V trimmed by 1 base and J by 7 bases, 4 bases remained unmatched.

V is TRBV6-5 and J is TRBJ1-2, with 7 bases matching TRBD1. CDR3 length equals 14 residues. Per the germline V gene, CDR1 is MNHEY and CDR2 is SVGAGI. Trimming cost V 5 bases and J 4 bases; bases outside gene matches: 7. Written as DNA, the CDR3 is TGTGCCAGCAGTAAGCGACAGGGAACCTATGGCTACACCTTC. This encodes CASSKRQGTYGYTF.

The J gene is TRBJ1-5, the V gene TRBV6-5; D is ambiguous. Germline lookup yields CDR1 MNHEY and CDR2 SVGAGI. V lost 6 bases to trimming and J lost 1 base, with 10 bases between them. This CDR3 contains 14 residues. CDR3 in amino acids: CASSLTRSNQPQHF. The CDR3 DNA is TGTGCCAGCAGCCTGACACGGAGCAATCAGCCCCAGCATTTT.

The V gene is TRBV27, the J gene TRBJ1-1, with a tentative D call TRBD1 (5 bases). The CDR3 extends over 16 amino acids. The V end was cut by 3 bases, the J end by 0 bases, with 14 bases between. Germline V gene lookup returns CDR1 MNHEY and CDR2 SMNVEV (reference sequence). CDR3 amino acids: CASSFSGVRVNTEAFF. In DNA form, the CDR3 reads TGTGCCAGCAGTTTTTCGGGGGTCAGGGTGAACACTGAAGCTTTCTTT.